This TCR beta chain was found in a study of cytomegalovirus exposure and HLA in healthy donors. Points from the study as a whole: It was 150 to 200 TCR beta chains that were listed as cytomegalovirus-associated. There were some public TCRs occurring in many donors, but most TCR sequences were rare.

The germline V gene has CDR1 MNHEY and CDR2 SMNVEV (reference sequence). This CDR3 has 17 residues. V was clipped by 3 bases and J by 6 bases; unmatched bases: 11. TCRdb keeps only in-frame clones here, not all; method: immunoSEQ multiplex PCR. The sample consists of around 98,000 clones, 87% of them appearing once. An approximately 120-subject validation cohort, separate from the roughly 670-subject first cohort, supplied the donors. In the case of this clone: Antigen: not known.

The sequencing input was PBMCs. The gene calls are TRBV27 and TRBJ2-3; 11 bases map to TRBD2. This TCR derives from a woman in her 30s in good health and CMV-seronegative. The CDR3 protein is CASSFTRLAGLADTQYF. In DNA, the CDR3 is TGTGCCAGCAGTTTTACCAGACTAGCGGGATTGGCTGATACGCAGTATTTT.